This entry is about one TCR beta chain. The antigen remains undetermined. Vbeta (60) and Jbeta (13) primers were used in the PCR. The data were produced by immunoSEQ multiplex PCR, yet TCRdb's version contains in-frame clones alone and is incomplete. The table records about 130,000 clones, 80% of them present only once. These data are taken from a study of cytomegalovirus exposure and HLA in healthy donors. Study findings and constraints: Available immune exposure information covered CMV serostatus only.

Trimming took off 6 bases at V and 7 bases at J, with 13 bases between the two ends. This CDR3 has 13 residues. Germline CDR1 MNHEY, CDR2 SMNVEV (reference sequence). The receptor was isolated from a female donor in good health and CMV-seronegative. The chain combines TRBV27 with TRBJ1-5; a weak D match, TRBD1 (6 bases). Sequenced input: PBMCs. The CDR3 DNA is TGTGCCAGCAGCAGGGGTCCAGGCCAGCCCCAGCATTTT. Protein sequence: CASSRGPGQPQHF.